These 17 T cell receptor beta chains share one sample of origin, sequenced in a study of shared clonotypes between healthy human individuals. Method: immunoSEQ multiplex PCR; TCRdb's copy keeps in-frame clones and lacks some. This table holds roughly 2 million clones, about 95% found once. The naive CD8 subset, CD45RO-negative cells positively selected for CCR7, excluded terminally differentiated effector memory CD45RA+ cells. The sample comprised naive CD8+ T cells sorted from blood. The receptors here all came from a man between 18 and 35 years old in good health.

CDR3: CASIKQNTGELFF. The CDR3, as DNA: TGCGCCAGCATCAAGCAGAACACCGGGGAGCTGTTTTTT. The J gene is TRBJ2-2, the V gene TRBV10-2, with D unclear. This CDR3 is 13 amino acids long. V lost 7 bases to trimming and J lost 1 base, with 7 bases between them. Germline assignment: CDR1 WSHSY and CDR2 SAAADI.

The V and J genes are TRBV14 and TRBJ2-1, with D perhaps being TRBD1 or TRBD2 (6 bases each). This CDR3 region has 14 residues. Germline loops: CDR1 SGHDN, CDR2 FVKESK. With 5 bases removed from V and 3 bases from J, the gap between germline ends came to 11 bases. CDR3 coding DNA: TGTGCCAGCAGCGCGGGACATATCTACAATGAGCAGTTCTTC. It encodes CASSAGHIYNEQFF.

Only one count was recorded for this clone. The chain has TRBV5-4 and TRBJ2-6; possible D gene TRBD1, 5 bases. Deletions cut 4 bases from V and 4 bases from J, with 9 bases between. This CDR3 has 14 amino acids. The germline V gene encodes CDR1 SGHNT and CDR2 YYREEE (reference sequence). DNA for the CDR3: TGTGCCAGCAGCCGAACAGGAGGGGCCAACGTCCTGACTTTC. Translated: CASSRTGGANVLTF.

The V gene is TRBV7-3, the J gene TRBJ2-3; D perhaps matches TRBD2 (7 bases). V was trimmed by 5 bases and J by 0 bases, leaving 18 bases between them. The CDR3 spans 17 residues. CDR1 and CDR2 from the germline V gene are SGHTA and FQGTGA. CDR3 sequence: CASSPVRGGGSTDTQYF. The CDR3 nucleotides are TGTGCCAGCAGCCCCGTTCGAGGGGGAGGGAGCACAGATACGCAGTATTTT.

This clone came up once. This chain uses TRBV6-5 with TRBJ2-7; D possibly matches TRBD1 or TRBD2 (6 bases each). This CDR3 region has 14 residues. V shed 4 bases and J shed 6 bases, with 16 bases lying between them. CDR1 and CDR2 from the germline V gene are MNHEY and SVGAGI. This CDR3 reads CASSSDGGGIEQYF. In DNA, the CDR3 is TGTGCCAGCAGTTCCGACGGGGGCGGTATCGAGCAGTACTTC.

The chain has TRBV6-5 and TRBJ2-1; TRBD2 matches at 12 bases. The CDR3 has 16 amino acids. The germline gives CDR1 MNHEY, CDR2 SVGAGI. V trimming: 2 bases; J trimming: 7 bases; junction bases outside the gene matches: 6. In DNA, the CDR3 is TGTGCCAGCAGTTACCCAGGACTAGCGGGACAGAATGAGCAGTTCTTC. It encodes CASSYPGLAGQNEQFF.

The chain employs TRBV7-8 and TRBJ2-7; D is ambiguous. The V gene's germline CDR1 is SGHVS and CDR2 FQNEAQ. The CDR3 sequence is 12 residues long. V was cut by 2 bases and J by 7 bases, with 9 bases left in between. CDR3 amino acids: CASSLRKPEQYF. In DNA form, the CDR3 reads TGTGCCAGCAGCTTAAGAAAGCCGGAGCAGTACTTC.

This clone appeared once. The rearrangement links TRBV19 to TRBJ1-1; 10 positions agree with TRBD1. Germline CDR1 reads LNHDA; CDR2 reads SQIVND (reference sequence). J gave up 10 bases and V 9 bases, and 11 bases lay outside the gene matches. The CDR3 loop spans 13 amino acids. CDR3 bases: TGTGCCAGCGAGCCGGGACAGGGGCTTGTAGCTTTCTTT. This encodes CASEPGQGLVAFF.

V and J are TRBV5-6 and TRBJ1-2, with 8 bases aligning to TRBD1. CDR1 SGHDT and CDR2 YYEEEE come from the germline V gene. The CDR3 covers 15 residues. J lost 7 bases, V lost 3 bases, and 11 bases had no gene match. CDR3 sequence (DNA): TGTGCCAGCAGCTATGGAACAGGGGGGGCGTTTGGCTACACCTTC. It specifies CASSYGTGGAFGYTF.

The chain has TRBV5-1 and TRBJ2-7; D unresolved. CDR1 and CDR2 from the germline V gene are SGHRS and YFSETQ. The CDR3 sequence is 11 residues long. V was trimmed by 6 bases and J by 4 bases, leaving 8 bases between them. The CDR3 nucleotides read TGCGCCAGCATCTCCAGGTACGAGCAGTACTTC. It encodes CASISRYEQYF.

This sequence joins TRBV11-1 and TRBJ2-7; D unclear. Germline loops: CDR1 SGHAT, CDR2 FQDESV (reference sequence). This CDR3 comprises 13 residues. The V and J ends lost 4 bases and 4 bases respectively, with 11 bases between them. CDR3: CASSWAESYEQYF. CDR3 nucleotide sequence: TGTGCCAGCAGCTGGGCGGAGTCGTACGAGCAGTACTTC. The full variable domain, its missing parts supplied by reference TRBV11-1 and TRBJ2-7, is EAEVAQSPRYKITEKSQAVAFWCDPISGHATLYWYRQILGQGPELLVQFQDESVVDDSQLPKDRFSAERLKGVDSTLKIQPAELGDSAMYLCASSWAESYEQYFGPGTRLTVT.

The V and J genes are TRBV6-6 and TRBJ2-7; the D gene is possibly TRBD2 (6 bases). Between the trimmed V and J ends, which lost 7 bases and 3 bases, there was a span of 16 bases. Germline loops: CDR1 MNHNY, CDR2 SVGAGI (reference sequence). CDR3 size: 14 residues. This CDR3 reads CASTSPGLNYEQYF. The CDR3 coding sequence is TGTGCCAGCACCTCCCCGGGACTGAACTACGAGCAGTACTTC.

This rearrangement joins TRBV15 to TRBJ2-7; 11 positions match TRBD2. The junction had 20 bases not matched to a gene; V was cut back by 2 bases and J by 2 bases. Looked up from germline, CDR1 is LNHNV and CDR2 is YYDKDF (reference sequence). The CDR3 has 21 amino acids. The CDR3 sequence: CATSRPGDKLAGGRYTYEQYF. The CDR3 bases are TGTGCCACCAGCAGACCCGGGGATAAGCTAGCGGGAGGAAGGTATACCTACGAGCAGTACTTC.

The rearrangement links TRBV7-9 to TRBJ2-2; the match to TRBD1 covers 7 bases. V lost 2 bases to trimming and J lost 5 bases; unmatched junction nucleotides: 8. Germline V gene sequence: CDR1 SEHNR, CDR2 FQNEAQ (reference sequence). CDR3 length: 16 amino acids. As DNA, the CDR3 is TGTGCCAGCAGCTTAAAATCGTTACAGGGGACCGGGGAGCTGTTTTTT. This encodes CASSLKSLQGTGELFF.

V usage is TRBV14 and J usage is TRBJ1-1; unclear D gene. The germline V gene encodes CDR1 SGHDN and CDR2 FVKESK. V dropped 0 bases and J dropped 5 bases, with 10 bases sitting between them. The CDR3 is 14 residues long. The CDR3 nucleotides are TGTGCCAGCAGCCAAGAAGAACAGTGGACTGAAGCTTTCTTT. Its protein product is CASSQEEQWTEAFF.

V is TRBV5-6 and J is TRBJ2-7; 11 nucleotides agree with TRBD1. The CDR3 length is 16 residues. Germline V lookup: CDR1 SGHDT, CDR2 YYEEEE. Unmatched junction bases numbered 11, after V lost 3 bases and J lost 6 bases. The CDR3 DNA is TGTGCCAGCAGCTGGGAGGGACAGGGGGTATTGGGCGAGCAGTACTTC. Translated: CASSWEGQGVLGEQYF. Based on the CDR3 plus reference TRBV5-6 and TRBJ2-7, the full variable domain is DAGVTQSPTHLIKTRGQQVTLRCSPKSGHDTVSWYQQALGQGPQFIFQYYEEEERQRGNFPDRFSGHQFPNYSSELNVNALLLGDSALYLCASSWEGQGVLGEQYFGPGTRLTVT.

The chain couples TRBV7-9 to TRBJ1-1; 10 bases fit TRBD1. This CDR3 is built from 17 residues. The V and J ends lost 5 bases and 1 base, in that order; junction bases with no gene match: 10. CDR1 is SEHNR and CDR2 is FQNEAQ in the germline V gene (reference sequence). CDR3: CASSPAGTGAENTEAFF. The CDR3 DNA reads as TGTGCCAGCAGCCCTGCCGGGACAGGGGCTGAGAACACTGAAGCTTTCTTT.